This passage covers 16 T cell receptor beta chains from one sample sequenced in a study of shared clonotypes between healthy human individuals. Repertoires were generated with immunoSEQ multiplex PCR, while TCRdb's copy carries only in-frame clones and drops some. The profile shows about 2.4 million clones, roughly 93% of them singletons. Sequencing was done on a sample of naive CD4+ T cells from PBMCs. Indicated subset: CD45RA+ positively selected. These receptors all come from a man between 18 and 35 years old in good health. Some clones in this sample may be carry-over from other donors' samples.

This clone was seen a few times. CDR3 sequence reads: CASSLTLDLYTGELFF. In DNA form, the CDR3 reads TGTGCCAGCAGCCTTACCCTGGACTTATACACCGGGGAGCTGTTTTTT. The rearrangement links TRBV9 to TRBJ2-2, with a possible D match to TRBD2 (5 bases). V lost 4 bases and J 3 bases, leaving 16 bases between the germline ends. Germline V gene sequence: CDR1 SGDLS, CDR2 YYNGEE. This CDR3 comprises 16 residues. Filled out from reference TRBV9 and TRBJ2-2, the complete variable domain reads DSGVTQTPKHLITATGQRVTLRCSPRSGDLSVYWYQQSLDQGLQFLIQYYNGEERAKGNILERFSAQQFPDLHSELNLSSLELGDSALYFCASSLTLDLYTGELFFGEGSRLTVL.

This rearrangement joins TRBV5-8 to TRBJ2-1; TRBD2 matches 8 bases. V was pared by 4 bases and J by 8 bases, with 11 bases of the junction left unmatched. Germline V gives CDR1 SGHTS, CDR2 YDEGEE. There are 15 residues in the CDR3. CDR3 sequence (DNA): TGTGCCAGCAGCCCCCTCGGCGGGAGGTTCGATGAGCAGTTCTTC. This gives the protein CASSPLGGRFDEQFF. The whole variable domain, remainder taken from reference TRBV5-8 and TRBJ2-1, is EAGVTQSPTHLIKTRGQQATLRCSPISGHTSVYWYQQALGLGLQFLLWYDEGEERNRGNFPPRFSGRQFPNYSSELNVNALELEDSALYLCASSPLGGRFDEQFFGPGTRLTVL.

The V call is TRBV6-5, the J call TRBJ2-7; D tentatively fits TRBD1 or TRBD2 (5 bases each). Germline V gene data show CDR1 as MNHEY and CDR2 as SVGAGI. The CDR3 length is 14 residues. The germline V and J ends were trimmed by 7 bases and 2 bases, with 15 bases remaining between them. DNA for the CDR3: TGTGCCAGCACCACCGGGACGTACGCCTACGAGCAGTACTTC. Translation: CASTTGTYAYEQYF.

Remarks on this clone: In the same sample, other DNA sequences code for this CDR3. The genes are TRBV19 and TRBJ2-5, with D tentatively TRBD2 (5 bases). Trimming shortened V by 1 base and J by 5 bases, and 11 bases separated the two germline ends. CDR3 length: 14 residues. In germline, CDR1 is LNHDA, CDR2 SQIVND (reference sequence). Here the CDR3 DNA reads TGTGCCAGTAGTATAGGTGCCGGGGAGGAGACCCAGTACTTC. Protein sequence: CASSIGAGEETQYF.

V gene TRBV5-8 combines with J gene TRBJ1-3; maybe TRBD1 (5 bases). Trimming pared 4 bases from V and 7 bases from J, leaving 12 bases between. The CDR3 has 13 amino acids. Germline V CDR1 and CDR2: SGHTS, YDEGEE. CDR3 sequence (DNA): TGTGCCAGCAGCCGTCGGGGGGGGAACACCATATATTTT. Protein sequence: CASSRRGGNTIYF.

The chain couples TRBV11-1 to TRBJ1-1; a weak D match, TRBD1 (6 bases). The germline V gene has CDR1 SGHAT and CDR2 FQDESV (reference sequence). The CDR3 is made up of 13 amino acids. Deletions cut 3 bases from V and 4 bases from J, with 9 bases between. CDR3 nucleotide sequence: TGTGCCAGCAGCTTTTTCAGGGGCACTGAAGCTTTCTTT. This gives the protein CASSFFRGTEAFF. The complete variable domain, with remaining parts taken from reference TRBV11-1 and TRBJ1-1, reads EAEVAQSPRYKITEKSQAVAFWCDPISGHATLYWYRQILGQGPELLVQFQDESVVDDSQLPKDRFSAERLKGVDSTLKIQPAELGDSAMYLCASSFFRGTEAFFGQGTRLTVV.

V usage is TRBV27 and J usage is TRBJ2-1; 7 bases align to TRBD1. Trimming removed 2 bases from V and 10 bases from J; junction bases left unmatched: 8. The CDR3 has 14 residues. Per the germline V gene, CDR1 is MNHEY and CDR2 is SMNVEV (reference sequence). CDR3 loop: CASSLQRTGGEQFF. DNA of the CDR3: TGTGCCAGCAGTTTACAACGGACAGGTGGGGAGCAGTTCTTC.

Of note for this clone: The sample holds other DNA sequences that translate to the same CDR3. This chain connects TRBV6-1 to TRBJ1-1; D is unresolved. The germline V gene encodes CDR1 MNHNS and CDR2 SASEGT. Trimming removed 4 bases at V and 1 base at J, with 7 bases between. The CDR3 contains 13 residues. The CDR3 DNA follows: TGTGCCAGCAGTGTTAGGACGAACACTGAAGCTTTCTTT. This sequence encodes CASSVRTNTEAFF.

This clone is a singleton in its sample. The chain carries TRBV29-1 and TRBJ2-7; D may be TRBD2 (5 bases). Germline assignment: CDR1 SQVTM and CDR2 ANQGSEA. This CDR3 region has 13 residues. Between the trimmed V and J ends, which lost 6 bases and 0 bases, there was a span of 12 bases. CDR3 in DNA: TGCAGCGTCAAGGGAGCCCCCTCCTACGAGCAGTACTTC. Protein product: CSVKGAPSYEQYF.

V is TRBV7-2 and J is TRBJ1-2; TRBD1 aligns across 12 bases. CDR3 size: 17 residues. J gave up 7 bases and V 1 base, and 10 bases lay outside the gene matches. Germline-derived CDR1 and CDR2 are SGHTA and FQGNSA. CDR3 sequence reads: CASSLGVGTGGLSGYTF. Here the CDR3 DNA reads TGTGCCAGCAGCTTAGGGGTAGGGACAGGGGGCTTGAGTGGCTACACCTTC.

The J gene is TRBJ1-2, the V gene TRBV9; 7 bases match TRBD1. Germline V gene data show CDR1 as SGDLS and CDR2 as YYNGEE. The CDR3 runs 15 residues. Trimming at V came to 3 bases and at J to 3 bases, leaving 8 bases not matched to a gene. The CDR3 DNA follows: TGTGCCAGCAGCGCGCTCGGACAGGACTACTATGGCTACACCTTC. This translates into CASSALGQDYYGYTF.

The chain carries TRBV9 and TRBJ2-1, with 13 bases matching TRBD2. V was clipped by 3 bases and J by 11 bases; unmatched bases: 11. The germline V gene encodes CDR1 SGDLS and CDR2 YYNGEE. CDR3 length: 16 amino acids. CDR3 loop: CASSGSGLAGSDKQFF. In nucleotides, the CDR3 is TGTGCCAGCAGCGGATCGGGACTAGCGGGATCCGATAAGCAGTTCTTC.

The rearrangement uses TRBV9 and TRBJ2-7, with D perhaps assigned TRBD1 or TRBD2 (5 bases each). Per the germline V gene, CDR1 is SGDLS and CDR2 is YYNGEE. The CDR3 loop spans 13 amino acids. V was pared by 4 bases and J by 7 bases, with 15 bases between. As DNA, the CDR3 is TGTGCCAGCAGCATCCAGGGAAGAGGGGAGCAGTACTTC. This encodes CASSIQGRGEQYF.

This chain links TRBV6-1 with TRBJ1-5; 10 bases agree with TRBD1. Trimming at V came to 1 base and at J to 5 bases, leaving 5 bases not matched to a gene. Germline CDR1 is MNHNS and CDR2 is SASEGT. The CDR3 is 16 amino acids. CDR3 sequence: CASSEVVGQGDQPQHF. CDR3 sequence (DNA): TGTGCCAGCAGTGAAGTGGTAGGACAGGGGGATCAGCCCCAGCATTTT.

This clone was seen just once. The CDR3 loop is CASSQITSGRTHEQYF. CDR3 sequence (DNA): TGCGCCAGCAGCCAGATTACTAGCGGGAGAACTCACGAGCAGTACTTC. The rearrangement uses TRBV4-1 and TRBJ2-7; 11 bases are a match to TRBD2. CDR1 is MGHRA, CDR2 YSYEKL, per germline. The CDR3 contains 16 residues. Trimming took 3 bases from V and 5 from J; bases not matched to a gene: 9.

V usage is TRBV5-5 and J usage is TRBJ2-1; possible D gene TRBD2, 6 bases. Germline lookup yields CDR1 SGHKS and CDR2 YYEKEE (reference sequence). V lost 7 bases and J 0 bases, leaving 14 bases between the germline ends. The CDR3 runs 15 residues. The CDR3: CASHRGDSSYNEQFF. DNA of the CDR3: TGTGCCAGCCACCGCGGGGATAGCTCCTACAATGAGCAGTTCTTC.